These T cell receptor beta chains were read from a single sample in a study of blood T cell repertoires in COVID-19. Assay: immunoSEQ multiplex PCR; the TCRdb copy retains only in-frame clones and omits some. This table has over 250,000 clones, roughly nine tenths appearing once. Sample: peripheral blood. These receptors all stem from a man aged 40-49 years who had recovered from COVID-19. Each CDR3 is given with its conserved first and last residue. A D gene is named only where the DNA matches it firmly. Size tells how often a clone was seen (once, few, many) or the class of an expanded clone, and some rows leave it out.

j_call	v_call	clone_size	d_call	cdr3_nt	cdr3_aa
TRBJ2-1	TRBV9	NA	NA	TGTGCCAGCAGCGTAGGGGGGCCTCTTTACAATGAGCAGTTCTTC	CASSVGGPLYNEQFF
TRBJ2-7	TRBV7-7	NA	NA	TGTGCCAGCAGCCCCCGGCGGGCGGAAATATCCTACGAGCAGTACTTC	CASSPRRAEISYEQYF
TRBJ2-1	TRBV2	NA	TRBD2	TGTGCCAGCAGTGAAGCTGGACTAGCCAGCGATGAGCAGTTCTTC	CASSEAGLASDEQFF
TRBJ1-6	TRBV6-2/TRBV6-3	NA	TRBD1	TGTGCCAGCAGTCACTGGACAGGGGCAGTGGTCTTT	CASSHWTGAVVF
TRBJ1-5	TRBV12-3/TRBV12-4	NA	NA	TGTGCCAGCAGTTTACAGGGAGGTCAGCCCCAGCATTTT	CASSLQGGQPQHF
TRBJ1-6	TRBV15	NA	NA	TGTGCCACCAGCAGAGAGACATATAATTCACCCCTCCACTTT	CATSRETYNSPLHF
TRBJ1-2	TRBV7-9	once	TRBD1	TGTGCCAGCAGCTCACCGGGACAGCGATCTAACTATGGCTACACCTTC	CASSSPGQRSNYGYTF
TRBJ2-3	TRBV11-3	NA	TRBD2	TGTGCCAGCAGCTCGGGACTAGCGGGGGGCCTGGTCTCAGATACGCAGTATTTT	CASSSGLAGGLVSDTQYF
TRBJ2-1	TRBV10-2	NA	TRBD2	TGCGCCACCCCGAGCGGGGGGGCAGGGAATGAGCAGTTCTTC	CATPSGGAGNEQFF
TRBJ2-7	TRBV7-3	NA	NA	TGTGCCAGCAGCGCCTCAGGGGAACATGAGCAGTACTTC	CASSASGEHEQYF
TRBJ1-1	TRBV12-3/TRBV12-4	NA	TRBD1	TGTGCCAGCAGTTTGACAGGGATGGGAGCTTTCTTT	CASSLTGMGAFF
TRBJ1-5	TRBV27	NA	NA	TGTGCCAGCAGTCACGGGGGAATTCAGCCCCAGCATTTT	CASSHGGIQPQHF
TRBJ1-5	TRBV12-5	NA	NA	TGTGCCGGGGGGGACGAGACTGCGGGTCAGCCCCAGCATTTT	CAGGDETAGQPQHF
TRBJ2-7	TRBV5-1	NA	NA	TGCGCCAGCAGCTTGGCGGGGGTATCCTACGAGCAGTACTTC	CASSLAGVSYEQYF
TRBJ1-6	TRBV2	NA	NA	TGTGCCAGCACCGGGACAAAGAATTCACCCCTCCACTTT	CASTGTKNSPLHF
TRBJ2-1	TRBV7-2	NA	TRBD2	TGTGCCAGCAGCTTTGGGACTAGCGGGGGAGCGGTGTTATTCTTC	CASSFGTSGGAVLFF
TRBJ2-5	TRBV7-9	once	TRBD1	TGTGCCAGCAGCTTCGGACAGGGCAATCAAGAGACCCAGTACTTC	CASSFGQGNQETQYF
TRBJ1-3	TRBV7-2	NA	NA	TGTGCCAGCAGCGATAACTCCGACAGGGGAAACACCATATATTTT	CASSDNSDRGNTIYF
TRBJ2-1	TRBV13	NA	NA	TGTGCCAGCAGCTCCCGTAGCGGAACGAGGGGAAATGAGCAGTTCTTC	CASSSRSGTRGNEQFF
TRBJ1-2	TRBV5-1	once	TRBD1	TGCGCCAGCAGCCAATACCCAAACGGACAGGGGAGGGGCTACACCTTC	CASSQYPNGQGRGYTF
TRBJ1-1	TRBV24-1	NA	TRBD1	TGTGCCACCAGTGATCCAAGGACAGGGATGAACACTGAAGCTTTCTTT	CATSDPRTGMNTEAFF
TRBJ2-1	TRBV5-1	NA	NA	TGCGCCAGCAGCCTCACAACAGGTTACAATGAGCAGTTCTTC	CASSLTTGYNEQFF
TRBJ2-1	TRBV7-7	NA	TRBD1	TGTGCCAGCAGCTTATGGCCGGGACAGGGTGGAAATGAGCAGTTCTTC	CASSLWPGQGGNEQFF
TRBJ2-7	TRBV2	NA	TRBD1	TGTGCCAGCAGTCGGGGACAGGCTGGCTACGAGCAGTACTTC	CASSRGQAGYEQYF
TRBJ2-5	TRBV5-8	NA	TRBD1	TGTGCCAGCAGCGTGGGACAGGGAGAGACCCAGTACTTC	CASSVGQGETQYF
TRBJ2-7	TRBV13	few	TRBD1	TGTGCCAGCAGCCAGGGGGTAATACAGGGATTGGACGAGCAGTACTTC	CASSQGVIQGLDEQYF
TRBJ2-5	TRBV9	NA	TRBD2	TGTGCCAGCAGCGTATTAGCGGGGGGGCCGGGGGAGACCCAGTACTTC	CASSVLAGGPGETQYF
TRBJ2-1	TRBV7-9	few	TRBD2	TGTGCCAGCAGAGATTCGGGGGGCAATGAGCAGTTCTTC	CASRDSGGNEQFF
TRBJ2-7	TRBV29-1	NA	TRBD2	TGCAGCGTTGGGTGGCTAGCGGGGGGATCGTGGTGTCACGGGGTGGATCACTACGAGCAGTACTTC	CSVGWLAGGSWCHGVDHYEQYF
TRBJ2-2	TRBV7-2	NA	TRBD1	TGTGCCAGCAGCTTTCTACAGGGGACCGGGGAGCTGTTTTTT	CASSFLQGTGELFF
TRBJ2-7	TRBV4-3	few	NA	TGCGCCAGCAGCCGTTACAGGGAGTCCGAGCAGTACTTC	CASSRYRESEQYF
TRBJ1-2	TRBV2	few	TRBD1	TGTGCCAGCATCCCCTCCCAGGGGGCCTATGGCTACACCTTC	CASIPSQGAYGYTF
TRBJ2-5	TRBV10-3	NA	TRBD1	TGTGCCATCAGAGCCGACAGGGAAGAGACCCAGTACTTC	CAIRADREETQYF
TRBJ2-1	TRBV6-5	NA	TRBD2	TGTGCCAGCAGTTACTCGGGGGGGTCCTACAATGAGCAGTTCTTC	CASSYSGGSYNEQFF
TRBJ2-3	TRBV5-1	NA	TRBD2	TGCGCCAGCAGCTTATCGCTCAGACTAGCGGGGGGCAGGGCAGATACGCAGTATTTT	CASSLSLRLAGGRADTQYF
TRBJ2-7	TRBV30	NA	NA	TGTGCCTGGAGTGTACGTGGCCACGAGCAGTACTTC	CAWSVRGHEQYF
TRBJ2-7	TRBV6-2/TRBV6-3	once	NA	TGTGCCAGCAGTTACCCCGGGCTAGCGAGGAGCTCCTACGAGCAGTACTTC	CASSYPGLARSSYEQYF
TRBJ1-3	TRBV6-6	NA	NA	TGTGCCAGCAGTTACGGGGGGGTTGGAAACACCATATATTTT	CASSYGGVGNTIYF
TRBJ2-1	TRBV6-6	NA	TRBD2	TGTGCCAGCAGGGAGAGCGGGACCGCCTACAATGAGCAGTTCTTC	CASRESGTAYNEQFF
TRBJ2-3	TRBV7-2	NA	NA	TGTGCCAGCAGCTTACAGAATACGCAGTATTTT	CASSLQNTQYF
TRBJ1-1	TRBV12-3/TRBV12-4	NA	TRBD1	TGTGCCAGCAGTTTAGAGAAACAGGGGGCAGCTTTCTTT	CASSLEKQGAAFF